The 17 T cell receptor beta chains below come from one sample, sequenced in a study of neoadjuvant nivolumab and ipilimumab in lung cancer. Sequencing used immunoSEQ multiplex PCR; TCRdb keeps in-frame clones, though not all of them. The sample lists 10,000 to 15,000 clones, around 95% seen once, with about 2.5% in the top ten. Sequenced material: peripheral blood, taken after neoadjuvant nivolumab, alone or with ipilimumab, at or shortly before surgery. Every receptor here comes from an adult with non-small cell lung cancer.

This clone was seen a single time. This chain joins TRBV25-1 and TRBJ2-7; a possible D gene is TRBD1 (6 bases). CDR1 and CDR2 (germline): MGHDK, SYGVNS. V dropped 2 bases and J dropped 3 bases, with 11 bases sitting between them. CDR3 length: 14 residues. Written as DNA, the CDR3 is TGTGCCAGCAGTGAAGGGGGCCCAAACTACGAGCAGTACTTC. Its translation: CASSEGGPNYEQYF.

This clone was counted once. The chain employs TRBV11-3 and TRBJ2-1; 7 positions agree with TRBD2. There are 15 residues in the CDR3. Germline assignment: CDR1 SGHNT and CDR2 YENEEA. With V trimmed by 2 bases and J by 1 base, 2 bases remained unmatched. DNA of the CDR3: TGTGCCAGCAGCTTATCACTAGCGTCCTACAATGAGCAGTTCTTC. This sequence encodes CASSLSLASYNEQFF. Drawing the rest from reference TRBV11-3 and TRBJ2-1, the complete variable domain is EAGVVQSPRYKIIEKKQPVAFWCNPISGHNTLYWYLQNLGQGPELLIRYENEEAVDDSQLPKDRFSAERLKGVDSTLKIQPAELGDSAVYLCASSLSLASYNEQFFGPGTRLTVL.

The chain couples TRBV30 to TRBJ2-7; no definite D call. The V end was cut by 3 bases, the J end by 0 bases, with 9 bases between. The length of the CDR3 is 13 residues. Per germline, CDR1 GTSNPN and CDR2 SVGIG (reference sequence). The CDR3 is CAWRPPDSYEQYF. The CDR3 DNA reads as TGTGCCTGGAGACCCCCAGACTCCTACGAGCAGTACTTC.

Only one count was recorded for this clone. This sequence joins TRBV7-7 and TRBJ1-2, with D maybe TRBD1 (5 bases). Germline V gene sequence: CDR1 SSHAT, CDR2 FNYEAQ (reference sequence). V was shortened by 4 bases and J by 4 bases, with 19 bases between the two germline ends. There are 16 residues in the CDR3. CDR3 sequence reads: CASSSRQPPPLYGYTF. As DNA, the CDR3 is TGTGCCAGCAGCTCTAGACAGCCTCCCCCTCTCTATGGCTACACCTTC. The full variable domain, rest sourced from reference TRBV7-7 and TRBJ1-2, is GAGVSQSPRYKVTKRGQDVTLRCDPISSHATLYWYQQALGQGPEFLTYFNYEAQPDKSGLPSDRFSAERPEGSISTLTIQRTEQRDSAMYRCASSSRQPPPLYGYTFGSGTRLTVV.

CDR3: CASRAFEGSNQPQHF. CDR3 nucleotides: TGTGCCAGCAGGGCGTTTGAGGGGAGCAATCAGCCCCAGCATTTT. This chain uses TRBV5-8 with TRBJ1-5; weak D call: TRBD1 (5 bases). The ends were cut back, 5 bases at V and 1 base at J, with 13 bases in the middle. The CDR3 runs 15 residues. Germline lookup yields CDR1 SGHTS and CDR2 YDEGEE.

V usage is TRBV7-9 and J usage is TRBJ2-7, with TRBD2 identical over 7 bases. Germline CDR1 reads SEHNR; CDR2 reads FQNEAQ (reference sequence). Trimming at V came to 2 bases and at J to 4 bases, leaving 11 bases not matched to a gene. This CDR3 is built from 16 residues. CDR3 in DNA: TGTGCCAGCAGCTTAACTAGCGCTAGCGGACTTTACGAGCAGTACTTC. Amino acids: CASSLTSASGLYEQYF.

This clone was observed a few times. This sequence joins TRBV11-1 and TRBJ1-5; no clear D. This CDR3 has 13 amino acids. Trimming stripped 6 bases from V and 9 bases from J, with 15 bases between. CDR1 is SGHAT, CDR2 FQDESV, per germline (reference sequence). CDR3 residues: CASSIAPIWPQHF. As DNA, the CDR3 is TGTGCCAGCAGTATAGCCCCCATTTGGCCCCAGCATTTT.

This chain uses TRBV10-3 with TRBJ2-1; no clear D. The CDR3 spans 13 residues. The V gene lost 4 bases and the J gene lost 5 bases, with 9 bases spanning the gap. CDR1 and CDR2 (germline): ENHRY, SYGVKD. CDR3: CAISGPRDNEQFF. The CDR3 DNA reads as TGTGCCATCAGTGGTCCGCGAGACAATGAGCAGTTCTTC.

The sample holds one count of this clone. The V gene is TRBV6-6, the J gene TRBJ2-4; D possibly corresponds to TRBD2 (6 bases). The CDR3 covers 15 residues. Germline CDR1 and CDR2: MNHNY and SVGAGI (reference sequence). Trimming stripped 4 bases from V and 0 bases from J, with 10 bases between. CDR3 region: CASSLEGIAKNIQYF. The CDR3, as DNA: TGTGCCAGCAGTTTGGAGGGGATAGCCAAAAACATTCAGTACTTC.

This chain links TRBV7-2 with TRBJ2-7, with D possibly matching TRBD2 (5 bases). Germline V gives CDR1 SGHTA, CDR2 FQGNSA. Trimming pared 0 bases from V and 3 bases from J, leaving 12 bases between. This CDR3 is built from 15 residues. The CDR3: CASSLAANEGYEQYF. The CDR3 DNA sequence: TGTGCCAGCAGCTTAGCGGCGAATGAGGGCTACGAGCAGTACTTC.

The rearrangement uses TRBV5-1 and TRBJ2-1, with 12 bases that match TRBD2. J lost 4 bases, V lost 4 bases, and 6 bases had no gene match. This CDR3 contains 16 residues. The germline V gene encodes CDR1 SGHRS and CDR2 YFSETQ. The CDR3 DNA reads TGCGCCAGCAGCCCCCTAGCGGGAGGGCTGTACAATGAGCAGTTCTTC. This translates into CASSPLAGGLYNEQFF.

The rearrangement uses TRBV2 and TRBJ2-2, with D perhaps assigned TRBD1 or TRBD2 (6 bases each). This CDR3 has 11 amino acids. V was trimmed by 11 bases and J by 5 bases, leaving 9 bases between them. From germline, CDR1 is SNHLY and CDR2 FYNNEI. CDR3 sequence reads: CALGGTGELFF. As DNA, the CDR3 is TGTGCCCTAGGGGGGACCGGGGAGCTGTTTTTT.

The chain combines TRBV10-2 with TRBJ2-7; TRBD2 aligns across 8 bases. Germline CDR1 is WSHSY and CDR2 is SAAADI. The CDR3 length is 15 residues. Trimming took 6 bases from V and 0 from J; bases not matched to a gene: 7. CDR3 protein: CASRGSGGGSYEQYF. The CDR3 DNA is TGCGCCAGCAGGGGATCGGGGGGGGGCTCCTACGAGCAGTACTTC.

This chain links TRBV28 with TRBJ1-5; 9 bases align to TRBD1. The CDR3 sequence is 17 residues long. V lost 3 bases and J lost 2; bases outside the gene matches: 8. Germline CDR1 is MDHEN and CDR2 is SYDVKM. CDR3 in amino acids: CASSLMPRTGGNQPQHF. Here the CDR3 DNA reads TGTGCCAGCAGTTTGATGCCCCGGACAGGGGGCAATCAGCCCCAGCATTTT. The entire variable domain, with the rest obtained from reference TRBV28 and TRBJ1-5, is as follows: DVKVTQSSRYLVKRTGEKVFLECVQDMDHENMFWYRQDPGLGLRLIYFSYDVKMKEKGDIPEGYSVSREKKERFSLILESASTNQTSMYLCASSLMPRTGGNQPQHFGDGTRLSIL.

This clone was recorded only once. The gene calls are TRBV2 and TRBJ2-5, with 9 bases lining up with TRBD1. V was pared by 5 bases and J by 2 bases, with 6 bases of the junction left unmatched. The CDR3 runs 15 residues. Germline V gene data show CDR1 as SNHLY and CDR2 as FYNNEI. The DNA for the CDR3 is TGTGCCAGCAGTACAGGGGGCTGGGGGCAAGAGACCCAGTACTTC. It specifies CASSTGGWGQETQYF.

J is TRBJ2-2 and V is TRBV4-3; a weak D match, TRBD2 (5 bases). Trimming removed 8 bases from V and 3 bases from J, with 13 bases in between. The CDR3 covers 14 residues. Germline CDR1 and CDR2: LGHNA and YSLEER. CDR3 loop: CASRPGVDTGELFF. CDR3 nucleotide sequence: TGCGCCAGCCGCCCCGGGGTCGACACCGGGGAGCTGTTTTTT.

The rearrangement links TRBV6-5 to TRBJ2-2; 12 nucleotides align to TRBD2. The CDR3 extends over 15 amino acids. Germline V CDR1 and CDR2: MNHEY, SVGAGI. Germline trimming cut 7 bases from V and 4 bases from J; bases unmatched to any gene: 4. CDR3 residues: CASTLAGGGTGELFF. In DNA form, the CDR3 reads TGTGCCAGCACCCTAGCGGGAGGGGGCACCGGGGAGCTGTTTTTT.